Sequencing of this TCR beta chain was carried out in a study of T cells after yellow fever vaccination. Remarks on this clonotype: At one of its ends the junction is not consistent with the germline gene, which may arise from a read error.

Each CDR3 protein gets one entry after TCRdb re-called the 5' RACE reads with MiXCR. The sample has hundreds of thousands of distinct CDR3 sequences; over 9% are singletons. The CDR3 is 14 residues long. CDR1 is SGHKS, CDR2 YYEKEE, per germline (reference sequence). J is TRBJ2-2 and V is TRBV5-5; possible D gene TRBD2, 5 bases. The clonotype originates from a man in his thirties or forties who received the YFV17D yellow fever vaccine. The sequencing used PBMCs, collected on the day of the yellow fever booster vaccination. In nucleotides, the CDR3 is TGTGCCAGCAGCTTGCAACAGAGCACCGGGGAGCTGTCTTTT. It yields the protein CASSLQQSTGELSF.